The text below deals with one T cell receptor (beta chain). In the study's own analysis: Estimated nucleated cell counts came from reference gene primer amplification. Sequenced by immunoSEQ multiplex PCR; TCRdb stores in-frame clones only, minus some. V and J calls and clone size come straight from that table; D and trimming were deduced from the DNA. Of just over 150,000 clones in the sample, about 93% were seen once. This sample was included in a study of blood T cell repertoires in COVID-19. Study background: Specimens from acute and convalescent COVID-19 originated in the United States, Italy and Spain.

Trimming shortened V by 3 bases and J by 1 base, and 9 bases separated the two germline ends. The V gene's germline CDR1 is LGHDT and CDR2 YNNKEL (reference sequence). The CDR3 spans 14 residues. The V and J genes are TRBV3-1 (or the pseudogene TRBV3-2) and TRBJ1-1; tentative D call: TRBD1 (5 bases). The sequence was collected from a woman in her forties or fifties with acute or convalescent COVID-19. The sample consisted of peripheral blood. The CDR3 loop reads CASSHSGGNTEAFF. As DNA, the CDR3 is TGTGCCAGCAGCCATTCGGGGGGGAACACTGAAGCTTTCTTT.